This TCR beta chain is from a study of CD4 T cells in relation to SARS-CoV-2 and coronaviruses. At the level of the study: After less than eleven days of antigen culture, PBMC TCR beta CDR3s were sequenced.

Sequencing used immunoSEQ multiplex PCR; TCRdb keeps in-frame clones, though not all of them. The sample yields some 14,000 clones, 78% seen once. With regard to this clone: Its antigen is unknown.

Before the COVID-19 pandemic, during about 2011-2019, CD4+ T cells were taken from unexposed donors. CD4+ T cells were isolated from the cells after around eleven days of culture. The CDR3 extends over 15 amino acids. Between the trimmed V and J ends, which lost 1 base and 10 bases, there was a span of 14 bases. The germline CDR1 and CDR2 sequences are SNHLY and FYNNEI. The sample was CD4+ T cells from PBMCs, cultured in vitro. The sequence was collected from a human donor in good health. The chain combines TRBV2 with TRBJ1-6; tentatively, D is TRBD1 (5 bases). CDR3 in amino acids: CASSEGTSNRSPLHF. The CDR3 DNA reads TGTGCCAGCAGTGAAGGGACATCAAATCGGTCACCCCTCCACTTT.